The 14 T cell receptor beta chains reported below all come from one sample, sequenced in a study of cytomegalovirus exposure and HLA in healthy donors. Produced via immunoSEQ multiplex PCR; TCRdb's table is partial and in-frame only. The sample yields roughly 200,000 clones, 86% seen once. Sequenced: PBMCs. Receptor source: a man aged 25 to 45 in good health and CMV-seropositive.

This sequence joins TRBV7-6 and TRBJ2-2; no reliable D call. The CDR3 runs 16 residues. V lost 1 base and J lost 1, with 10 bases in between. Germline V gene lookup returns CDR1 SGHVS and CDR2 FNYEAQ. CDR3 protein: CASSLGPAKNTGELFF. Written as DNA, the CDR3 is TGTGCCAGCAGCTTAGGTCCCGCTAAGAACACCGGGGAGCTGTTTTTT.

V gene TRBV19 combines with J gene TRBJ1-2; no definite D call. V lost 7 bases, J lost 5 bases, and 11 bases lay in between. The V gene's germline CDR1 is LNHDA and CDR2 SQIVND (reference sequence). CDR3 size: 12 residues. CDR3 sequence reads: CASTRTEYGYTF. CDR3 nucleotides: TGTGCCAGTACCCGGACCGAGTATGGCTACACCTTC. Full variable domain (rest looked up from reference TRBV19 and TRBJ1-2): DGGITQSPKYLFRKEGQNVTLSCEQNLNHDAMYWYRQDPGQGLRLIYYSQIVNDFQKGDIAEGYSVSREKKESFPLTVTSAQKNPTAFYLCASTRTEYGYTFGSGTRLTVV.

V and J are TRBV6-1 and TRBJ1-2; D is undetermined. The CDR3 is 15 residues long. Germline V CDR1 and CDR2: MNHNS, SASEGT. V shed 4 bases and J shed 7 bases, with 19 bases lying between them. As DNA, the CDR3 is TGTGCCAGCAGTGGATCCCGGGCCGGCTTGATTGGCTACACCTTC. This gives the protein CASSGSRAGLIGYTF.

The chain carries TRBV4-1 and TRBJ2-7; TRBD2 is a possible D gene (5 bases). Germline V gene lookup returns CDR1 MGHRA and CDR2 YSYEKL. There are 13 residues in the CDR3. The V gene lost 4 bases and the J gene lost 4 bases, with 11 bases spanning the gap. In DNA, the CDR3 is TGCGCCAGCAGCCTCGGACTGTCTTACGAGCAGTACTTC. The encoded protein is CASSLGLSYEQYF.

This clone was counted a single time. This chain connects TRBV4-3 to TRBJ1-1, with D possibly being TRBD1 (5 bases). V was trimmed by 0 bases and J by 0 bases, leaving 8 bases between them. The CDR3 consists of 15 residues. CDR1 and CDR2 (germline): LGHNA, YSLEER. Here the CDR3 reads CASSQDRQLNTEAFF. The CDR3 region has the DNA TGCGCCAGCAGCCAAGATCGACAGTTGAACACTGAAGCTTTCTTT.

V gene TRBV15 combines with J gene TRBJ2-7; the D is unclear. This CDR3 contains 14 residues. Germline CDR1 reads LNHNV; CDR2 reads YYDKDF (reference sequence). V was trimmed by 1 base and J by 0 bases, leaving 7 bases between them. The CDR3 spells CATSRVWASYEQYF. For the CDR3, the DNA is TGTGCCACCAGCAGAGTTTGGGCCTCCTACGAGCAGTACTTC.

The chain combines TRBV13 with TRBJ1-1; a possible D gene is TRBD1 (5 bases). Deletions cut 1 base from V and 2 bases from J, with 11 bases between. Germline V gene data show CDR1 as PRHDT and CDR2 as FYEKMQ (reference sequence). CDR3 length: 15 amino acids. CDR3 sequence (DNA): TGTGCCAGCAGCTTAGTTCCGGGGCGAAACACTGAAGCTTTCTTT. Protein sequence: CASSLVPGRNTEAFF. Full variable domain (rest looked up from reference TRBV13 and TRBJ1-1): AAGVIQSPRHLIKEKRETATLKCYPIPRHDTVYWYQQGPGQDPQFLISFYEKMQSDKGSIPDRFSAQQFSDYHSELNMSSLELGDSALYFCASSLVPGRNTEAFFGQGTRLTVV.

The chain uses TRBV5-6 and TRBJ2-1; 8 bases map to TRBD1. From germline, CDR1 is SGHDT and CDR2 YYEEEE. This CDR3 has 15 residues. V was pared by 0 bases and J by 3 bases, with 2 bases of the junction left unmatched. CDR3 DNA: TGTGCCAGCAGCTTGGACAGGGGGTACTACAATGAGCAGTTCTTC. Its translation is CASSLDRGYYNEQFF. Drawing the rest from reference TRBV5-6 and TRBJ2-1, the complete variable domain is DAGVTQSPTHLIKTRGQQVTLRCSPKSGHDTVSWYQQALGQGPQFIFQYYEEEERQRGNFPDRFSGHQFPNYSSELNVNALLLGDSALYLCASSLDRGYYNEQFFGPGTRLTVL.

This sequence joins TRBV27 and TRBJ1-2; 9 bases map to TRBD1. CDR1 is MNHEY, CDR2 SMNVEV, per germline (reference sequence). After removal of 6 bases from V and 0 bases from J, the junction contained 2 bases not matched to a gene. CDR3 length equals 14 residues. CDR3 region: CASRGQGANYGYTF. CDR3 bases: TGTGCCAGCAGGGGACAGGGCGCTAACTATGGCTACACCTTC.

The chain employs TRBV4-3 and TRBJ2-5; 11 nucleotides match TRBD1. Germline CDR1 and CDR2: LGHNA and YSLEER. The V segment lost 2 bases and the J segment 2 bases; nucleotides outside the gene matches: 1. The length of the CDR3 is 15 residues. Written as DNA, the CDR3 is TGCGCCAGCAGCCAACGGGACAGGGGGCAAGAGACCCAGTACTTC. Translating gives CASSQRDRGQETQYF.

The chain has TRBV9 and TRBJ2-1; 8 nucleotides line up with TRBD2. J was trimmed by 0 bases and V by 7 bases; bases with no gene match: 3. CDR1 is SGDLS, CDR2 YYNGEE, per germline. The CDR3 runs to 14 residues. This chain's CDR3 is CASRGGSSYNEQFF. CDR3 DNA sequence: TGTGCCAGCCGGGGGGGAAGCTCCTACAATGAGCAGTTCTTC.

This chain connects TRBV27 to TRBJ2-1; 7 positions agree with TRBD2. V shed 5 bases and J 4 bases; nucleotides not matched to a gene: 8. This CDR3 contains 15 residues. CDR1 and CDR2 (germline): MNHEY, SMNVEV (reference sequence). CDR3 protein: CASSPGGSGYNEQFF. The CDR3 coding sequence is TGTGCCAGCAGTCCCGGCGGGAGTGGGTACAATGAGCAGTTCTTC.

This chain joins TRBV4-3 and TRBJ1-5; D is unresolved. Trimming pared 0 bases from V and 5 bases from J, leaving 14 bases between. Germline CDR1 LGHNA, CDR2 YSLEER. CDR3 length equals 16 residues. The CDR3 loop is CASSQDWRVRDQPQHF. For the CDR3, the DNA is TGCGCCAGCAGCCAAGATTGGAGGGTCCGGGATCAGCCCCAGCATTTT.

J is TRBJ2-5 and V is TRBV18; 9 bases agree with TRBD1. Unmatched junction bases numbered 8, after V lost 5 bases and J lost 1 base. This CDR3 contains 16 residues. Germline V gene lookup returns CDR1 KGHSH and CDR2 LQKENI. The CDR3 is CASSTFGTGSQETQYF. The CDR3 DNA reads TGTGCCAGCTCAACATTCGGGACAGGGAGCCAAGAGACCCAGTACTTC. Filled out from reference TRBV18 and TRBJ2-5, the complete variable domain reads NAGVMQNPRHLVRRRGQEARLRCSPMKGHSHVYWYRQLPEEGLKFMVYLQKENIIDESGMPKERFSAEFPKEGPSILRIQQVVRGDSAAYFCASSTFGTGSQETQYFGPGTRLLVL.